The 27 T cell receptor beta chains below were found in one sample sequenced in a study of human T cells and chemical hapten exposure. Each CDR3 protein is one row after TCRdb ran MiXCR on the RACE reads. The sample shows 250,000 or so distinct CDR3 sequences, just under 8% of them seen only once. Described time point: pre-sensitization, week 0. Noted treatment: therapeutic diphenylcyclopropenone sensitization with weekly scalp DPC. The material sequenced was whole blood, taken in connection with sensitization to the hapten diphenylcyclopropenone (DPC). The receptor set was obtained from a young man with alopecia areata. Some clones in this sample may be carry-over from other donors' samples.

The CDR3 reads CASSTKTDKNTEAFF. CDR3 nucleotides: TGTGCCAGCAGCACCAAGACAGATAAGAACACTGAAGCTTTCTTT. This sequence joins TRBV11-2 and TRBJ1-1, with D possibly being TRBD1 (5 bases). CDR1 is SGHAT, CDR2 FQNNGV, per germline. V was pared by 5 bases and J by 1 base, with 14 bases between. CDR3 size: 15 residues. The full variable domain, its missing parts supplied by reference TRBV11-2 and TRBJ1-1, is EAGVAQSPRYKIIEKRQSVAFWCNPISGHATLYWYQQILGQGPKLLIQFQNNGVVDDSQLPKDRFSAERLKGVDSTLKIQPAKLEDSAVYLCASSTKTDKNTEAFFGQGTRLTVV.

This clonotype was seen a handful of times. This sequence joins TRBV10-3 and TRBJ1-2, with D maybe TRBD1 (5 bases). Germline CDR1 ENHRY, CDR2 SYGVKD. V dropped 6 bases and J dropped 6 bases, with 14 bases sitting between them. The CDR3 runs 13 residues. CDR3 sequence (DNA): TGTGCCATCAGCGAATGGATCAGGGATGGCTACACCTTC. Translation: CAISEWIRDGYTF.

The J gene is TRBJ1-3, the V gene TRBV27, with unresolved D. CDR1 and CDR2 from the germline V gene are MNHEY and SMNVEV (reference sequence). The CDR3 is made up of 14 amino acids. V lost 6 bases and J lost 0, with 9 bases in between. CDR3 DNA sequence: TGTGCCAGCAGCTCCGCCCCCTCTGGAAACACCATATATTTT. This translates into CASSSAPSGNTIYF.

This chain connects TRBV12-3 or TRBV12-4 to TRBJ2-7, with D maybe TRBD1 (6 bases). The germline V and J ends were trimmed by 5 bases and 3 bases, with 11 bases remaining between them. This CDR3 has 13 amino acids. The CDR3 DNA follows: TGTGCCAGCAGTCGAGACAGGATCTACGAGCAGTACTTC. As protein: CASSRDRIYEQYF.

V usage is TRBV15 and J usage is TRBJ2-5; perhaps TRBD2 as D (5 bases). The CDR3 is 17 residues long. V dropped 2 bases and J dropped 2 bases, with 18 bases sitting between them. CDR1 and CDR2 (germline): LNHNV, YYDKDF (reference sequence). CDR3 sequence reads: CATSRSSRARAQETQYF. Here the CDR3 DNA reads TGTGCCACCAGCAGATCTTCCCGCGCGCGGGCACAAGAGACCCAGTACTTC.

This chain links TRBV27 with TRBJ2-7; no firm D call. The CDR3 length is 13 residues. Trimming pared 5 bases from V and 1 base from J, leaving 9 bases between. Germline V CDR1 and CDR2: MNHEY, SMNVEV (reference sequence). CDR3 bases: TGTGCCAGCAGTGTGACTGGTTCCTACGAGCAGTACTTC. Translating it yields CASSVTGSYEQYF.

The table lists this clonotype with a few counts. CDR3 DNA sequence: TGTGCCAGCCGGTCAGGGGGCCATCAGCCCCAGCATTTT. This sequence encodes CASRSGGHQPQHF. V is TRBV15 and J is TRBJ1-5; 8 positions match TRBD1. Germline V CDR1 and CDR2: LNHNV, YYDKDF (reference sequence). There are 13 residues in the CDR3. V lost 10 bases to trimming and J lost 5 bases; unmatched junction nucleotides: 7.

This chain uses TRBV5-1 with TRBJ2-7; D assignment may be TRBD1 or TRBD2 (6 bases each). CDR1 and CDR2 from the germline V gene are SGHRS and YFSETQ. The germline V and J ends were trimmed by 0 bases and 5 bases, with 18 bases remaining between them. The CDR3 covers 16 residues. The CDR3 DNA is TGCGCCAGCAGCTTGGCCCCGGCCGGAGGGGGGCACGAGCAGTACTTC. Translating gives CASSLAPAGGGHEQYF.

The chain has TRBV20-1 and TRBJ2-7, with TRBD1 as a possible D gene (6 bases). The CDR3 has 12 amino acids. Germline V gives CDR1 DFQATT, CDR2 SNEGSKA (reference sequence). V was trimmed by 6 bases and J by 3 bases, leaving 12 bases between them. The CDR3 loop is CSAAGEGYEQYF. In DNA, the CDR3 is TGCAGTGCAGCAGGGGAAGGCTACGAGCAGTACTTC.

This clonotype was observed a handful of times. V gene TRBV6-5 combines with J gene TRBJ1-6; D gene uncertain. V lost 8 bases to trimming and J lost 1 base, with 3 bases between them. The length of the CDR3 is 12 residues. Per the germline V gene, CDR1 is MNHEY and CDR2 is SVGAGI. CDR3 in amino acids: CASRSYNSPLHF. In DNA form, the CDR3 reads TGTGCCAGCCGGTCCTATAATTCACCCCTCCACTTT.

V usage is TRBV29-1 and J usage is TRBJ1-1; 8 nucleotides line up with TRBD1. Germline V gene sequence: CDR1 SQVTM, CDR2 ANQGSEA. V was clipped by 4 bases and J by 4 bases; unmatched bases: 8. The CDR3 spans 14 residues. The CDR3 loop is CSVVGQGASTEAFF. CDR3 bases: TGCAGCGTTGTAGGCCAGGGGGCAAGCACTGAAGCTTTCTTT.

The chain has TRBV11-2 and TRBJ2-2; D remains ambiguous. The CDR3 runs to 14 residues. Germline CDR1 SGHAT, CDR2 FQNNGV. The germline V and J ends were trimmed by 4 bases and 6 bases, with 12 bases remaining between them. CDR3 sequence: CASSSRKVPGELFF. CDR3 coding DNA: TGTGCCAGCAGCTCCCGCAAAGTCCCCGGGGAGCTGTTTTTT.

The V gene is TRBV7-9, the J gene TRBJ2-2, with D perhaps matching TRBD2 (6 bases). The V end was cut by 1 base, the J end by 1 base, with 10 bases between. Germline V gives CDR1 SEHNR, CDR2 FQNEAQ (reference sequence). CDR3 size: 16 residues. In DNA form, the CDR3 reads TGTGCCAGCAGCTTAGAGGCGGGGATGAACACCGGGGAGCTGTTTTTT. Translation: CASSLEAGMNTGELFF.

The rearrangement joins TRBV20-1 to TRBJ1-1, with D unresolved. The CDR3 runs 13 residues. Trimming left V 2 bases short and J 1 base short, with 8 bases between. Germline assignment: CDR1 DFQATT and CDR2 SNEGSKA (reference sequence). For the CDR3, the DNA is TGCAGTGCTAGAAGGCAGCCGAACACTGAAGCTTTCTTT. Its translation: CSARRQPNTEAFF.

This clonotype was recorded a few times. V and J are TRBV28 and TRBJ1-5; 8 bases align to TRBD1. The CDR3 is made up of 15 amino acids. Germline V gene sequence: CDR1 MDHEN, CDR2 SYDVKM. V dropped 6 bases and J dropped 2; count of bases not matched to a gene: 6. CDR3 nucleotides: TGTGCCAGCAGAAGGACAGGGTTTGGCAATCAGCCCCAGCATTTT. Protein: CASRRTGFGNQPQHF.

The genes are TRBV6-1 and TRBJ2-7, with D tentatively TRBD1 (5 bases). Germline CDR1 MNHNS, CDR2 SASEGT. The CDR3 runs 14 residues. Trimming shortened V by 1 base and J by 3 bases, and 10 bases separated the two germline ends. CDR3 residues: CASSEGTSFYEQYF. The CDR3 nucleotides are TGTGCCAGCAGTGAAGGGACATCTTTCTACGAGCAGTACTTC.

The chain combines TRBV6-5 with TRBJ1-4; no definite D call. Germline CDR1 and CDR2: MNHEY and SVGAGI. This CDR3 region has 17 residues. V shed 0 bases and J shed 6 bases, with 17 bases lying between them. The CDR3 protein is CASSYSKFSGEDEKLFF. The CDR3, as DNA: TGTGCCAGCAGTTACTCGAAATTCTCGGGAGAAGATGAAAAACTGTTTTTT.

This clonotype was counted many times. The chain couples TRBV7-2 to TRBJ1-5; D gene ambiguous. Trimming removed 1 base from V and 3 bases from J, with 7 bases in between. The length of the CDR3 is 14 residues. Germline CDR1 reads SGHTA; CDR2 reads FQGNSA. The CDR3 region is CASSLGRSNQPQHF. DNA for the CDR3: TGTGCCAGCAGCTTAGGACGGTCCAATCAGCCCCAGCATTTT.

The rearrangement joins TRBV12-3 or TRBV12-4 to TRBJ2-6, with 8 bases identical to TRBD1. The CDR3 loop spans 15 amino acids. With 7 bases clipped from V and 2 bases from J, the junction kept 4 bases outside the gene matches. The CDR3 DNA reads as TGTGCCAGCAACGACAGGGGTACTGGGGCCAACGTCCTGACTTTC. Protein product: CASNDRGTGANVLTF.

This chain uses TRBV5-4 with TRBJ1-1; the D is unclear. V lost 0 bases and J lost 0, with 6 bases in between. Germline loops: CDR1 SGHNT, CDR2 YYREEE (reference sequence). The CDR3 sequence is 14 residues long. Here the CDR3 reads CASSLDAVNTEAFF. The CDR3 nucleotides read TGTGCCAGCAGCTTGGACGCCGTGAACACTGAAGCTTTCTTT.

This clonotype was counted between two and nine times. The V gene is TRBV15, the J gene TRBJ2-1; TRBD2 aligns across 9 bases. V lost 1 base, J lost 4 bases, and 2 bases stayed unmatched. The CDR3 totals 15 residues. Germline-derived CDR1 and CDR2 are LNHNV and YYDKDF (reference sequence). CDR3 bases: TGTGCCACCAGCAGAGGTAGCGGGGGTTACAATGAGCAGTTCTTC. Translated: CATSRGSGGYNEQFF. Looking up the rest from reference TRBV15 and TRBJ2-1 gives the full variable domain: DAMVIQNPRYQVTQFGKPVTLSCSQTLNHNVMYWYQQKSSQAPKLLFHYYDKDFNNEADTPDNFQSRRPNTSFCFLDIRSPGLGDTAMYLCATSRGSGGYNEQFFGPGTRLTVL.

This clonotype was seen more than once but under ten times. This CDR3 is CASRTGVSEAFF. CDR3 coding DNA: TGCGCCAGCAGGACAGGGGTTTCTGAAGCTTTCTTT. The chain employs TRBV5-1 and TRBJ1-1, with 8 nucleotides matching TRBD1. J gave up 6 bases and V 5 bases, and 3 bases lay outside the gene matches. The germline CDR1 and CDR2 sequences are SGHRS and YFSETQ. The CDR3 is 12 residues long.

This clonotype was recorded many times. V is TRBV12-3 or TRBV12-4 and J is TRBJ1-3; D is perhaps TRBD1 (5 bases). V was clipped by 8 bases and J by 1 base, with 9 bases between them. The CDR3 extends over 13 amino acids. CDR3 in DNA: TGTGCCAGCGGAGGGACTTCTGGAAACACCATATATTTT. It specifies CASGGTSGNTIYF.

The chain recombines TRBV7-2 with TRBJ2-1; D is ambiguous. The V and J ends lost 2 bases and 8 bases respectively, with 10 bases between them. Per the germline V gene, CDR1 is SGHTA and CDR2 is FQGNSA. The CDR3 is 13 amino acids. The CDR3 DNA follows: TGTGCCAGCAGCTTATGGAAGTACGATGAGCAGTTCTTC. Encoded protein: CASSLWKYDEQFF.

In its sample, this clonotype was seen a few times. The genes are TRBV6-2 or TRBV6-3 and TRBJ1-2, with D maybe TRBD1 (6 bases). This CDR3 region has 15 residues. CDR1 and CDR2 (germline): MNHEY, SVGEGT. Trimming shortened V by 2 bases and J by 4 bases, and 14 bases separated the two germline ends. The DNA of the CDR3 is TGTGCCAGCAGTTACGGCGTCAGGGGAGGCTATGGCTACACCTTC. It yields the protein CASSYGVRGGYGYTF.

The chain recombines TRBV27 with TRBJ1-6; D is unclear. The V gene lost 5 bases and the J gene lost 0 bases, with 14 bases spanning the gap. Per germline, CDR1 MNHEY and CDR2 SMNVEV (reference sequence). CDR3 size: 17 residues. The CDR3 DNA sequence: TGTGCCAGCAGTCCCCTCGGAGGGAGCTCCTATAATTCACCCCTCCACTTT. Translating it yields CASSPLGGSSYNSPLHF.

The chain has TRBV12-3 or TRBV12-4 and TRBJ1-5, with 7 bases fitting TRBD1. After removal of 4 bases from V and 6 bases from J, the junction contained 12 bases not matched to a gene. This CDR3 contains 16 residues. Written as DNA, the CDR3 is TGTGCCAGCAGTTCCACCGGAACAGGGGTATCTCAGCCCCAGCATTTT. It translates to CASSSTGTGVSQPQHF.